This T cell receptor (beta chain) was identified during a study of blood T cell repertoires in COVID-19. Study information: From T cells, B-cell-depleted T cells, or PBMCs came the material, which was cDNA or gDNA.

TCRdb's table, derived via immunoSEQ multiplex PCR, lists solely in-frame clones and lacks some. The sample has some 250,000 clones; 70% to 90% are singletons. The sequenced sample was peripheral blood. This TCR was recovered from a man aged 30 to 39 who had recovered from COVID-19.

CDR3 in DNA: TGTGCCAGCTCACCCACTGGACAGCCGAGGCCTGAAGCTTTCTTT. Its protein is CASSPTGQPRPEAFF. The rearrangement joins TRBV18 to TRBJ1-1; possibly TRBD1 for D (6 bases). The CDR3 consists of 15 residues. The germline gives CDR1 KGHSH, CDR2 LQKENI. Trimming left V 3 bases short and J 6 bases short, with 17 bases between.